Below are 28 T cell receptor beta chains sequenced from a single sample in a study of cytomegalovirus exposure and HLA in healthy donors. The PCR was carried out with 60 Vbeta primers and 13 Jbeta primers. Clones were read by immunoSEQ multiplex PCR, and TCRdb kept only the in-frame ones, dropping some. The sample includes 150,000 to 200,000 clones, around 78% seen only once; the top ten take 2% to 2.5%. Specimen: PBMCs. These receptors all come from a woman younger than 45 in good health and CMV-seropositive.

This clone came up a few times. J is TRBJ2-1 and V is TRBV7-8; 13 bases are shared with TRBD2. The CDR3 spans 18 residues. Trimming removed 10 bases from V and 6 bases from J; junction bases left unmatched: 18. CDR1 is SGHVS, CDR2 FQNEAQ, per germline. The CDR3 DNA reads TGTGCCACCAGAGTTCAGACTAGCGGGAGGCCTGGGGGCAATGAGCAGTTCTTC. Its protein product is CATRVQTSGRPGGNEQFF.

The chain links TRBV14 to TRBJ2-1; 11 nucleotides agree with TRBD1. V lost 3 bases to trimming and J lost 9 bases; unmatched junction nucleotides: 10. The CDR3 runs to 16 residues. From germline, CDR1 is SGHDN and CDR2 FVKESK. CDR3 sequence (DNA): TGTGCCAGCAGCCAGATAAGGACAGGGGGCTCGCCTGAGCAGTTCTTC. Encoded protein: CASSQIRTGGSPEQFF.

This chain connects TRBV4-3 to TRBJ2-5; tentatively, D is TRBD2 (6 bases). Germline CDR1 is LGHNA and CDR2 is YSLEER. V was pared by 1 base and J by 1 base, with 10 bases between. CDR3 length equals 15 residues. CDR3 protein: CASSQAGTFQETQYF. CDR3 sequence (DNA): TGCGCCAGCAGCCAAGCCGGGACTTTCCAAGAGACCCAGTACTTC.

This clone was recorded a few times. The rearrangement joins TRBV5-1 to TRBJ1-2; tentative D call: TRBD1 (5 bases). CDR3 size: 13 residues. V was trimmed by 0 bases and J by 3 bases, leaving 6 bases between them. The germline V gene encodes CDR1 SGHRS and CDR2 YFSETQ. CDR3 loop: CASSLGGDYGYTF. The CDR3 DNA is TGCGCCAGCAGCTTGGGGGGGGACTATGGCTACACCTTC. The entire variable domain, with the rest obtained from reference TRBV5-1 and TRBJ1-2, is as follows: KAGVTQTPRYLIKTRGQQVTLSCSPISGHRSVSWYQQTPGQGLQFLFEYFSETQRNKGNFPGRFSGRQFSNSRSEMNVSTLELGDSALYLCASSLGGDYGYTFGSGTRLTVV.

The chain joins TRBV19 to TRBJ2-7, with TRBD1 as a possible D gene (6 bases). Trimming stripped 6 bases from V and 2 bases from J, with 14 bases between. This CDR3 has 14 amino acids. CDR1 and CDR2 (germline): LNHDA, SQIVND (reference sequence). The CDR3 loop reads CASSPDSVAYEQYF. DNA for the CDR3: TGTGCCAGTAGCCCGGACAGCGTAGCCTACGAGCAGTACTTC.

The V and J genes are TRBV27 and TRBJ1-1; D call uncertain. Per the germline V gene, CDR1 is MNHEY and CDR2 is SMNVEV (reference sequence). Trimming removed 3 bases from V and 7 bases from J, with 9 bases in between. The CDR3 contains 12 residues. CDR3 DNA: TGTGCCAGCAGTTTTCCCTCCGGTGAAGCTTTCTTT. Its translation is CASSFPSGEAFF.

This rearrangement joins TRBV6-5 to TRBJ2-3, with a weak D call TRBD2 (5 bases). The V gene's germline CDR1 is MNHEY and CDR2 SVGAGI. The CDR3 has 15 residues. V was clipped by 5 bases and J by 3 bases, with 15 bases between them. DNA for the CDR3: TGTGCCAGCAGTCCGAGGGCGCGGTGGACAGATACGCAGTATTTT. It yields the protein CASSPRARWTDTQYF.

This clone was picked up one time. The genes are TRBV7-8 and TRBJ1-2, with 7 positions matching TRBD1. Germline trimming cut 5 bases from V and 2 bases from J; bases unmatched to any gene: 14. The CDR3 totals 17 residues. Per germline, CDR1 SGHVS and CDR2 FQNEAQ. CDR3: CASSQEGGAKRNYGYTF. The CDR3 DNA is TGTGCCAGCAGCCAAGAAGGGGGCGCGAAAAGAAACTATGGCTACACCTTC. Full variable domain (rest looked up from reference TRBV7-8 and TRBJ1-2): GAGVSQSPRYKVAKRGQDVALRCDPISGHVSLFWYQQALGQGPEFLTYFQNEAQLDKSGLPSDRFFAERPEGSVSTLKIQRTQQEDSAVYLCASSQEGGAKRNYGYTFGSGTRLTVV.

Here the CDR3 DNA reads TGTGCCAGCACAAAACCTATAGCGGGGAGCTCCTACGAGCAGTACTTC. Its protein product is CASTKPIAGSSYEQYF. The chain couples TRBV2 to TRBJ2-7; 8 bases line up with TRBD2. The V gene end was trimmed by 7 bases and the J gene end by 0 bases; junction bases not matched to a gene: 11. The CDR3 runs 16 residues. Germline CDR1 is SNHLY and CDR2 is FYNNEI.

V gene TRBV13 combines with J gene TRBJ2-5; D is perhaps TRBD2 (5 bases). Germline values: CDR1 PRHDT, CDR2 FYEKMQ (reference sequence). The CDR3 length is 15 residues. The V gene lost 1 base and the J gene lost 1 base, with 10 bases spanning the gap. CDR3 in amino acids: CASSLAGGTQETQYF. As DNA, the CDR3 is TGTGCCAGCAGCTTAGCTGGAGGAACCCAAGAGACCCAGTACTTC. The entire variable domain, with the rest obtained from reference TRBV13 and TRBJ2-5, is as follows: AAGVIQSPRHLIKEKRETATLKCYPIPRHDTVYWYQQGPGQDPQFLISFYEKMQSDKGSIPDRFSAQQFSDYHSELNMSSLELGDSALYFCASSLAGGTQETQYFGPGTRLLVL.

This rearrangement joins TRBV7-9 to TRBJ1-1; D remains unclear. Germline CDR1 and CDR2: SEHNR and FQNEAQ (reference sequence). There are 10 residues in the CDR3. Deletions cut 5 bases from V and 8 bases from J, with 6 bases between. The CDR3 DNA reads as TGTGCCAGCAGCCAGACAGAAGCTTTCTTT. This sequence encodes CASSQTEAFF.

The chain joins TRBV5-6 to TRBJ2-5; D is perhaps TRBD2 (5 bases). The CDR3 has 13 amino acids. The V end lost 1 base, the J end lost 5 bases, and 9 bases lay between the germline ends. Germline CDR1 SGHDT, CDR2 YYEEEE. Written as DNA, the CDR3 is TGTGCCAGCAGCTTGTCTCGCGGGGAGACCCAGTACTTC. It translates to CASSLSRGETQYF.

The CDR3 region has the DNA TGTGCCAGCAGCTCTGGGACTAGCGGGAGGAATGAGCAGTTCTTC. This gives the protein CASSSGTSGRNEQFF. This sequence joins TRBV6-5 and TRBJ2-1, with 15 bases identical to TRBD2. J lost 7 bases, V lost 6 bases, and 4 bases had no gene match. The CDR3 covers 15 residues. Germline V gene data show CDR1 as MNHEY and CDR2 as SVGAGI.

The genes are TRBV6-1 and TRBJ2-3; 10 bases map to TRBD2. V shed 7 bases, J shed 2 bases, and the junction held 3 bases outside the gene matches. The CDR3 spans 14 residues. CDR1 and CDR2 from the germline V gene are MNHNS and SASEGT. This CDR3 is CASKTSGPTDTQYF. CDR3 DNA: TGTGCCAGCAAGACTAGCGGGCCCACAGATACGCAGTATTTT.

V is TRBV6-5 and J is TRBJ1-1, with 8 bases that match TRBD1. The J segment lost 4 bases and the V segment lost 8 bases, leaving 6 bases of the junction unmatched. The V gene's germline CDR1 is MNHEY and CDR2 SVGAGI. This CDR3 region has 13 residues. This CDR3 is CASAQGTGTEAFF. In DNA, the CDR3 is TGTGCCAGCGCGCAGGGGACAGGCACTGAAGCTTTCTTT.

The chain has TRBV30 and TRBJ1-1, with D unclear. V was pared by 0 bases and J by 1 base, with 6 bases between. CDR3 length: 13 amino acids. Germline CDR1 reads GTSNPN; CDR2 reads SVGIG (reference sequence). CDR3 protein: CAWSVAGNTEAFF. CDR3 nucleotides: TGTGCCTGGAGTGTGGCGGGGAACACTGAAGCTTTCTTT.

V gene TRBV4-1 combines with J gene TRBJ1-1; TRBD1 matches 7 bases. Germline assignment: CDR1 MGHRA and CDR2 YSYEKL. The CDR3 sequence is 15 residues long. The trim removed 5 bases at V and 1 base at J, leaving 7 bases unmatched. CDR3 coding DNA: TGCGCCAGCAGCGCACATGGGACAGCGAACACTGAAGCTTTCTTT. This codes for CASSAHGTANTEAFF.

This chain links TRBV2 with TRBJ1-2; maybe TRBD1 (5 bases). The V and J ends lost 7 bases and 0 bases respectively, with 15 bases between them. Germline CDR1 and CDR2: SNHLY and FYNNEI. The CDR3 covers 15 residues. The CDR3 loop is CASTLEGRTNYGYTF. CDR3 sequence (DNA): TGTGCCAGCACCTTGGAGGGGCGAACTAACTATGGCTACACCTTC.

CDR3 sequence reads: CASSRGEGRGYTF. The CDR3 DNA reads TGTGCCAGCAGCCGCGGGGAGGGCCGGGGCTACACCTTC. The gene calls are TRBV28 and TRBJ1-2; D ambiguous. V lost 6 bases to trimming and J lost 8 bases, with 16 bases between them. Per germline, CDR1 MDHEN and CDR2 SYDVKM. CDR3 length: 13 residues.

Written as DNA, the CDR3 is TGTGCCAGCAGCTTTTACAGCGGGGGGGCCATAGATACGCAGTATTTT. Its protein is CASSFYSGGAIDTQYF. The chain carries TRBV5-5 and TRBJ2-3; 10 bases map to TRBD2. Looked up from germline, CDR1 is SGHKS and CDR2 is YYEKEE (reference sequence). Trimming took 2 bases from V and 5 from J; bases not matched to a gene: 8. The CDR3 sequence is 16 residues long.

J is TRBJ1-3 and V is TRBV7-8; a weak D match, TRBD1 (5 bases). In germline, CDR1 is SGHVS, CDR2 FQNEAQ. V was cut by 7 bases and J by 4 bases, with 11 bases left in between. The CDR3 runs 13 residues. CDR3 nucleotides: TGTGCCAGCACCCTCAACAGGGGAAACACCATATATTTT. Residues: CASTLNRGNTIYF.

The rearrangement links TRBV7-2 to TRBJ2-7, with 9 nucleotides matching TRBD1. Germline values: CDR1 SGHTA, CDR2 FQGNSA. The CDR3 contains 17 residues. J was trimmed by 4 bases and V by 2 bases; bases with no gene match: 12. The CDR3 DNA is TGTGCCAGCAGCTTATTTTTGGGACAGGGAGATAGATACGAGCAGTACTTC. Translation gives CASSLFLGQGDRYEQYF.

This clone was counted a few times. As DNA, the CDR3 is TGTGCCAGCAGCGAAACAGGGGTGAACACTGAAGCTTTCTTT. It encodes CASSETGVNTEAFF. The J gene is TRBJ1-1, the V gene TRBV7-8; 7 bases are a match to TRBD1. J gave up 0 bases and V 5 bases, and 3 bases lay outside the gene matches. CDR1 is SGHVS, CDR2 FQNEAQ, per germline. This CDR3 is built from 14 residues.

The chain joins TRBV29-1 to TRBJ2-6, with D unresolved. Looked up from germline, CDR1 is SQVTM and CDR2 is ANQGSEA. The CDR3 is 14 residues long. The V gene lost 2 bases and the J gene lost 2 bases, with 7 bases spanning the gap. CDR3 protein: CSVEMGPGANVLTF. The CDR3 region has the DNA TGCAGCGTTGAAATGGGCCCTGGGGCCAACGTCCTGACTTTC.

This clone was seen only a few times. The chain joins TRBV5-1 to TRBJ2-2, with 9 nucleotides matching TRBD1. Germline CDR1 is SGHRS and CDR2 is YFSETQ. CDR3 length: 17 amino acids. V shed 2 bases and J 1 base; nucleotides not matched to a gene: 6. CDR3 region: CASSLSPGQGNTGELFF. As DNA, the CDR3 is TGCGCCAGCAGCTTATCGCCGGGACAGGGGAACACCGGGGAGCTGTTTTTT.

J is TRBJ1-5 and V is TRBV19; 7 bases map to TRBD1. V lost 6 bases to trimming and J lost 0 bases; unmatched junction nucleotides: 8. This CDR3 is 16 amino acids long. CDR1 is LNHDA, CDR2 SQIVND, per germline (reference sequence). CDR3 DNA sequence: TGTGCCAGTAGGGTACAGGGGAGGAGTAGCAATCAGCCCCAGCATTTT. Translated, it gives CASRVQGRSSNQPQHF.

CDR3 DNA sequence: TGTGCCTGGAAGGTACTAGCGGGTTCCTACGAGCAGTACTTC. Translated: CAWKVLAGSYEQYF. The V gene is TRBV30, the J gene TRBJ2-7; 9 nucleotides line up with TRBD2. The CDR3 contains 14 residues. Germline V lookup: CDR1 GTSNPN, CDR2 SVGIG (reference sequence). Trimming removed 4 bases from V and 1 base from J; junction bases left unmatched: 5.

The rearrangement joins TRBV6-5 to TRBJ1-3, with TRBD1 matching over 8 bases. Germline V gives CDR1 MNHEY, CDR2 SVGAGI. CDR3 size: 14 residues. V shed 0 bases, J shed 8 bases, and the junction held 3 bases outside the gene matches. CDR3 amino acids: CASSYSTGGDTIYF. The CDR3 nucleotides read TGTGCCAGCAGTTACTCAACAGGGGGGGACACCATATATTTT.